In this sample, the clone carrying this T cell receptor beta chain turned up a few times. The antigen is unknown. V shed 5 bases, J shed 12 bases, and the junction held 15 bases outside the gene matches. The length of the CDR3 is 16 residues. Germline CDR1 is MDHEN and CDR2 is SYDVKM. This record comes from a study of response to subunit inactivated influenza vaccine. Whole-study findings and limits: T cells newly recruited by each seasonal influenza vaccination are few, the authors suggested.

MiXCR, run by TCRdb on the RT-PCR reads, gives a single entry per CDR3 protein. Seen here are about 480,000 distinct CDR3 sequences, around 9.9% observed once, and the top ten hold 12%. The TCR sequence derives from a man between 50 and 59 years old who received an inactivated influenza vaccine. The chain uses TRBV28 and TRBJ2-7; TRBD2 matches at 14 bases. Here the sequenced sample was PBMCs from blood, taken around seven weeks after vaccination. CDR3 amino acids: CASSTLGLAGGSAGYF. CDR3 coding DNA: TGTGCCAGCAGTACCCTTGGACTAGCGGGGGGATCCGCGGGGTACTTC.